The TCR beta chain under discussion was sequenced for a study of patients and donors after allogeneic stem cell transplantation. Germline V gene data show CDR1 as SNHLY and CDR2 as FYNNEI. Trimming cost V 7 bases and J 3 bases; bases outside gene matches: 8. The CDR3 contains 16 residues. Via MiXCR, TCRdb re-called the RT-PCR reads, giving one row per CDR3 protein. The table records hundreds of thousands of distinct CDR3 sequences, 16% of them present only once. This clonotype has only a few counts. This chain connects TRBV2 to TRBJ1-6; 8 positions match TRBD1. This clonotype was sampled from a human donor who was either an allogeneic HSCT recipient or a stem cell or donor lymphocyte infusion donor (not recorded which). It is not recorded whose cells these are; they may come from a transplant donor. Sequenced input: blood, either unsorted or a sorted T cell fraction (not recorded which). The CDR3, as DNA: TGTGCCAGCAATAAGGACAGGGCGGTCTATAATTCACCCCTCCACTTT. Amino acid sequence: CASNKDRAVYNSPLHF.